The present T cell receptor beta chain was sequenced within a study of T-cell reconstitution after alpha-beta-depleted transplantation in children. The TCRbeta library incorporated unique molecular identifiers. TCRdb passed the PCR reads through MiXCR, listing each CDR3 protein once. The sample contains over 550,000 distinct CDR3 sequences, under 12% of which appear only once. The specimen comprised PBMCs from the stem cell graft donor, sampled from the stem cell graft. This clonotype originated in a human donor who donated a stem cell graft to a child with acute myeloid leukemia.

The CDR3: CATSRDSGGGNQPQHF. In nucleotides, the CDR3 is TGTGCCACCAGCAGAGATTCCGGGGGAGGGAATCAGCCCCAGCATTTT. The rearrangement uses TRBV15 and TRBJ1-5; D possibly corresponds to TRBD1 (5 bases). Trimming shortened V by 0 bases and J by 4 bases, and 13 bases separated the two germline ends. The CDR3 extends over 16 amino acids. Germline assignment: CDR1 LNHNV and CDR2 YYDKDF (reference sequence).